This T cell receptor beta chain was captured by sequencing in a study of a mutant IDH1 vaccine in newly diagnosed glioma listed by TCRdb under 2021. Context from the whole study: Of the roughly 30 treated patients, roughly 62% were male and around 40% were female, and the mean age was around 40 years. Prior to enrollment, standard therapy consisting of radiotherapy alone, temozolomide alone, or radiochemotherapy with temozolomide had been administered to patients, with the combination being received by most patients. Peripheral blood was collected at six visits: V03 (baseline), V05, V07, V10, V12 and V13. For exploratory analyses, longitudinal TCRB deep sequencing was carried out in about two dozen treated patients wherever samples were available.

About this clone: The specificity of this receptor is unknown. Base qualities are not provided; no much larger clone lies one nucleotide away.

Here is what the overall study found, with its caveats: Pseudoprogression seemed to be unrelated to changes in the top peripheral T cell clonotypes found by TCRB sequencing. According to the authors, sample limitations meant that analyses of patient blood samples could not be reproduced. Immune responses induced by the vaccine were seen in approximately 93% of patients across multiple MHC alleles. Selection of PBMC samples for TCRB deep sequencing was based on availability.

Library preparation was by the immunoSEQ multiplex PCR assay. The hsTCRB Kit was used according to the manufacturer's protocol to amplify rearranged TCR beta chain sequences. TCRB libraries were sequenced on an Illumina MiSeq. The study's processing was this. Demultiplexing, trimming and gene mapping were performed with the kit vendor's proprietary platform. Entries here come from immuneACCESS through TCRdb and include only in-frame sequences with V and J called. Some clones fail to appear in such tables; in the studies checked, an unresolved V gene covers under half of the shortfall, and the cause of the remainder is unknown. V and J calls and clone size are given by that table; D and trimming were obtained from the DNA. The table for this sample lists about 34,000 clones; approximately 80% of them were counted only once. About 8.4% of the sample is held by the ten biggest clonotypes. This specimen's time point label, interpreted: baseline, week 1 (first vaccination visit). The treatment or condition label for this specimen denotes: pre-vaccination baseline after standard-of-care therapy. Newly diagnosed WHO grade 3 or 4 IDH1-mutant astrocytomas showing loss of nuclear ATRX were present in the donors. The samples were drawn from NOA16, a multicentre, single-arm, open-label phase I trial in Germany that tested a mutant IDH1 peptide vaccine in humans for the first time. For immunogenicity testing, the blood drawn at visit V03 was used as the baseline sample. Genomic DNA for TCRB sequencing was isolated from EDTA blood with the DNeasy Blood and Tissue Kit.

This TCR was sampled from a man aged 45 to 65 with glioma. Some clones in this sample may be carry-over from other donors' samples. Specimen: peripheral blood mononuclear cells (PBMCs), collected from a glioma patient treated with radiotherapy, temozolomide or both.

The nucleotide sequence is given as TGCGCCAGCAGCCAAGGGTCAGGGGGCACCTACAATGAGCAGTTCTTC. Translated, it gives CASSQGSGGTYNEQFF. Here the chain combines TRBV4-1 and TRBJ2-1; a stretch of 8 junction bases matches TRBD1. Sequences MGHRA (CDR1) and YSYEKL (CDR2) are obtained from the germline V gene. The CDR3 contains 16 residues, cysteine and phenylalanine counted. This entry keeps only the CDR3 DNA: 48 bases, framed from base 1. Compared with germline, V lacks 1 base and J lacks 2 bases; bases without a gene match: 4.